The entry below describes one TCR beta chain. Its antigen is unknown. Amplification used 60 Vbeta primers and 13 Jbeta primers. Sequencing was performed with immunoSEQ multiplex PCR; in TCRdb, only in-frame clones are kept and a portion is missing. This table has roughly 100,000 clones, under 85% appearing once. The V and J ends lost 5 bases and 3 bases, in that order; junction bases with no gene match: 13. CDR1 and CDR2 (germline): SGHTA, FQGNSA. CDR3 length equals 18 residues. The data were obtained in a study of cytomegalovirus exposure and HLA in healthy donors. At the level of the study: An early release of data contained around 80 million unique TCRs, which came from HLA-typed donors.

The study's findings and limits: In a later analysis, donors in an Asian-associated ancestry cluster reportedly had fewer N-insertions in productive TCRs than the cohort mean.

The chain couples TRBV7-2 to TRBJ2-1; 10 positions match TRBD1. This clonotype originated in a man aged 18 to 29 in good health and CMV-seronegative. Sequencing used PBMCs. The CDR3 nucleotides read TGTGCCAGCAGCCGAACCCGGGACAGGGGAGACGTCTACAATGAGCAGTTCTTC. It yields the protein CASSRTRDRGDVYNEQFF.